This T cell receptor beta chain appears in the sequencing data of a study of read filtering for tumor transcriptome and immune sequencing. This clonotype has at least ten counts. The library was built from roughly 400 ng RNA with molecular barcoded adaptors for alpha/delta and beta/gamma chains. TCRdb itself ran the reads through MiXCR, one entry per CDR3 protein. The repertoire holds over 35,000 distinct CDR3 sequences, with approximately 12% as singletons. CDR1 and CDR2 from the germline V gene are SGHVS and FNYEAQ. V was cut by 2 bases and J by 3 bases, with 10 bases left in between. This CDR3 is 14 amino acids long.

Input material: a population of CD138-negative cells sorted from bone marrow. The clonotype comes from a donor at least 40 years old with multiple myeloma. J is TRBJ2-5 and V is TRBV7-6; D uncertain. This chain's CDR3 is CASSLRPAKETQYF. The CDR3 DNA reads as TGTGCCAGCAGCTTACGACCGGCAAAAGAGACCCAGTACTTC.